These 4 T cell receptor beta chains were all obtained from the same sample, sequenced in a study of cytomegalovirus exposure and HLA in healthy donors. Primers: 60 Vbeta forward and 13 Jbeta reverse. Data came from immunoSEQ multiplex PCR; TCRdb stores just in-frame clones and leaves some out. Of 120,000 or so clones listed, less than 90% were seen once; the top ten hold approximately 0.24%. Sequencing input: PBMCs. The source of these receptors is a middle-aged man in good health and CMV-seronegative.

As DNA, the CDR3 is TGTGCCAGCAGCCGAATCCCGGGAGGGGGAGAATTCTACGAGCAGTACTTC. This sequence encodes CASSRIPGGGEFYEQYF. V usage is TRBV27 and J usage is TRBJ2-7; TRBD2 matches 8 bases. The germline CDR1 and CDR2 sequences are MNHEY and SMNVEV (reference sequence). The CDR3 is 17 residues long. Trimming cost V 6 bases and J 3 bases; bases outside gene matches: 16.

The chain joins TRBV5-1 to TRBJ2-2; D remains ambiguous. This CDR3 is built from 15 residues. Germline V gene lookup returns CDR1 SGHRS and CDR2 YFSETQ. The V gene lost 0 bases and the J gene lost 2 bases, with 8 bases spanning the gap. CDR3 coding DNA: TGCGCCAGCAGCTTGGCCAGAAAAAACACCGGGGAGCTGTTTTTT. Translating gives CASSLARKNTGELFF.

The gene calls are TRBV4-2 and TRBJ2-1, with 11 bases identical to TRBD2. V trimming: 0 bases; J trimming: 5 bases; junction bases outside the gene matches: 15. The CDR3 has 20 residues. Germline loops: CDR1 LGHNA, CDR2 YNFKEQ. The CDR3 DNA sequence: TGTGCCAGCAGCCAAGATTTAGTCCGTCGACTAGCGGGGATTCACAATGAGCAGTTCTTC. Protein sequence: CASSQDLVRRLAGIHNEQFF.

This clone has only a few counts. The CDR3 spells CASSLTGSGANVLTF. The CDR3 coding sequence is TGTGCCAGCAGCCTGACAGGGTCTGGGGCCAACGTCCTGACTTTC. The V call is TRBV7-3, the J call TRBJ2-6; 7 bases line up with TRBD1. Looked up from germline, CDR1 is SGHTA and CDR2 is FQGTGA. The ends lost 5 bases at V and 1 base at J; junction bases unmatched: 2. The CDR3 runs 15 residues.